These 2 T cell receptor beta chains were sequenced from one sample in a study of cytotoxic CD8 clonotypes in ibrutinib-treated CLL. Sequenced by immunoSEQ multiplex PCR; TCRdb stores in-frame clones only, minus some. The sample lists roughly 300,000 clones; approximately 79% were seen once. Sequenced material: PBMCs, taken at disease progression, from a patient treated with ibrutinib. The receptors shown here come from a human donor with chronic lymphocytic leukemia.

The chain is built from TRBV29-1 and TRBJ2-2, with D possibly being TRBD1 (5 bases). V gave up 7 bases and J gave up 7 bases, with 10 bases separating them. The CDR3 runs 11 residues. Germline V gene data show CDR1 as SQVTM and CDR2 as ANQGSEA. The CDR3 bases are TGCAGCGCAGGGAACGGCGGGGAGCTGTTTTTT. Amino acids: CSAGNGGELFF.

The chain combines TRBV23-1 with TRBJ2-7, with unresolved D. TRBV23-1 is identified as an open reading frame with a role that is uncertain. The CDR3 is 14 amino acids. Trimming took 0 bases from V and 5 from J, leaving 11 bases between them. CDR3 in amino acids: CASSQSWGNHEQYF. For the CDR3, the DNA is TGCGCCAGCAGTCAATCGTGGGGAAACCACGAGCAGTACTTC.